This TCR beta chain was recorded in a study of CD8+ T cells in alopecia areata (dated by TCRdb to the late 2010s). Regarding the study in general: Skin from C3H/HeJ donors aged 6-12 months with spontaneous alopecia was grafted onto female C3H/HeJ recipients aged roughly 7-10 weeks. To study T cell clonal expansion in alopecia areata, the researchers applied high-throughput TCRbeta sequencing to both the C3H/HeJ mouse model and human patients. Scalp tissue and sorted CD4+ and CD8+ peripheral blood T cells from patchy and totalis/universalis alopecia areata patients and from healthy controls were covered by human TCRbeta sequencing. Scalp clonality was compared across normal scalp (n=4), patchy alopecia areata scalp (n=8), and alopecia totalis/universalis scalp (n=8). RNA was extracted with the PAXgene miRNA kit for fixed scalp, the miRNeasy kit for PBMCs, and the RNeasy kit for mouse skin. TCRbeta CDR3 regions were amplified by immunoSEQ multiplex PCR with 35 Vbeta forward and 13 Jbeta reverse primers. Overall results and qualifications from the work: TCR sequences shared between patients were less clear than in mice, possibly partly because of HLA diversity in the patient population. Unlike mouse skin, where gammadelta T cells dominate, normal human skin contains resident alphabeta T cells that get sequenced too, which complicates analysis of the scalp TCR repertoire. Compared with normal scalp, lesional scalp had higher clonality and more expanded CD8+ clones, particularly in alopecia totalis/universalis, a pattern that suggests antigenic drive.

Cells from pooled mouse cutaneous lymph nodes were stained for CD4, CD8alpha, NKG2D, NKG2ACE and other markers and then sorted on a BD Influx. About this clone itself: Its target antigen remains unknown. In this record, gene identifiers and germline sequences come from the mouse. The CDR3 extends 4 residues past the end of the read, so its final part is completed from the germline J gene.

The protocol used for the library was the immunoSEQ multiplex PCR assay. RNA was extracted from all samples and reverse transcribed into cDNA as template for TCR sequencing. First-strand cDNA was synthesized using SuperScript III with a 2:1 mix of oligo-dT and random hexamers. A synthetic immune receptor repertoire was used to measure amplification bias, and any remaining bias was corrected computationally. Sequencing of the libraries was done on Illumina HiSeq using 60 bp reads that spanned the CDR3 and were read from J toward V. On the authors' methods: Raw reads were preprocessed to remove errors, and CDR3 was defined by IMGT conventions from the conserved cysteine to phenylalanine. To get clonality, Shannon entropy was normalized by log2 of the number of productive unique TCRs and the result was subtracted from 1. CD4 or CD8 identity of scalp clones was inferred by cross-referencing scalp TCRbeta sequences with sorted blood CD4 and CD8 repertoires. The immuneACCESS repertoire file appears here via TCRdb, limited to in-frame rearrangements. These files lack a portion of the clones; in checked studies, under half of the deficit traces to unresolved V genes, and the cause of the others is not known. That table furnishes V, J and clone size, whereas the DNA furnished D and trimming. For this sample, around 290,000 clones are listed, none of them singletons. Roughly 1.2% of the sample is taken by the ten largest.

CDR1 and CDR2 are drawn from the germline V gene (reference sequence): NSQYPW, LRSPGD. The CDR3 covers 16 residues, taking in both the cysteine and the phenylalanine. The 36 bases shown cover part of the CDR3, and their frame starts at base 1. V trim: 0 bases; J trim: 3 bases; unmatched bases: 5. The chain links TRBV1 with TRBJ2-7; 10 junctional bases match TRBD2. This sequence was found in a C3H/HeJ mouse with alopecia areata. The mouse line in question has MHC haplotype H2-k. Sequencing input: CD4+ T cells sorted from a lymph node. CDR3 reads: CTCSADRGLGVYEQYF. CDR3 DNA, as far as it was read: TGCACCTGCAGTGCAGATAGAGGACTGGGGGTCTAT.